This section outlines one T cell receptor (beta chain) sequence together with its context. Antigen unknown. Included in the TCR beta cDNA libraries were unique molecular identifiers. T cells numbering about 0.85 to 11 million yielded 500,000 to 550,000 cDNA molecules. TCRdb independently ran MiXCR on the PCR reads; one entry per CDR3 protein. Of roughly 800,000 distinct CDR3 sequences in the sample, approximately 44% were seen once. The CDR3 loop spans 13 amino acids. V was trimmed by 5 bases and J by 4 bases, leaving 11 bases between them. In germline, CDR1 is MNHEY, CDR2 SVGEGT. This sample stems from a study of post-analysis software for immune sequencing data. Study results and caveats: Normalized Chao1 diversity in multiple sclerosis patients fell significantly below that of controls. By F measure, samples from a shared preparation batch strongly co-clustered. Relative to controls, patients had 4 or 5 TRBV segments at higher frequency, with TRBV5-6, TRBV5-1 and TRBV20-1 among these.

V is TRBV6-2 or TRBV6-3 and J is TRBJ2-5; D gene ambiguous. This receptor was identified in a girl aged 5 to 17 with multiple sclerosis. Material for sequencing was blood. CDR3 bases: TGTGCCAGCAGTCGTGTGTCAATAGAGACCCAGTACTTC. It yields the protein CASSRVSIETQYF.